The present T cell receptor (beta chain) was sequenced within a study of OX40 agonist ivuxolimab in advanced cancers. Study-level background: Ivuxolimab was a fully human IgG2 agonistic monoclonal antibody targeting the costimulatory receptor OX40 (CD134). Peripheral TCRbeta sequencing was intended to test whether TCR sequence diversity was altered and clonal T-cell expansion was caused by ivuxolimab. Intravenous ivuxolimab was administered to patients every 2 weeks at six dose levels: 0.01, 0.1, 0.3, 1.5, 3 and 10 mg/kg. Patients were allowed to have had prior anti-PD-1, anti-PD-L1 or anti-CTLA-4 therapy, and 40% of the dose-escalation patients had previously received checkpoint inhibitors. In the dose-escalation cohort, roughly four fifths of patients were male, and the mean age was roughly 60 years, with a range of 23 to 79. Of the approximately 50 dose-escalation patients, hepatocellular carcinoma was present in around 20, melanoma in approximately 15, renal cell carcinoma in 9 and head and neck cancer in 9. Partial responses occurred in three dose-escalation patients, of whom one had hepatocellular carcinoma and two had cutaneous melanoma. The paper describes the monotherapy dose-escalation part (N of about 54 patients) of the phase I trial of ivuxolimab.

About this clone itself: Its target antigen remains unknown. Within one base of it there is no much larger clone, and no base qualities were kept.

Study-wide findings and limitations: In the 0.1-3.0 mg/kg groups, partial responders had among the lowest normalized peripheral clonal expansion, particularly in CD8+ T cells. Low levels of normalized T-cell clonal expansion were also seen in some patients who did not respond. After ivuxolimab, CD8+ T cells had more expanded clones than CD4+ T cells on average. The antigen specificity of the clonally expanded peripheral T cells was not determined. At doses of 0.1 to 3.0 mg/kg, clonal expansion of both CD4+ and CD8+ blood T cells was observed from baseline to week 6.

The trial excluded patients who had a history of autoimmune disease or who were on systemic immunosuppression. Peripheral blood for TCR sequencing was collected from all dose cohorts at baseline, on cycle 4 day 1, and on cycle 7 day 1. Samples were obtained from an open-label, multicenter, first-in-human phase I dose-escalation trial of ivuxolimab. Adults with locally advanced or metastatic melanoma, renal cell, hepatocellular, or head and neck squamous cell carcinoma were enrolled in the trial. Before TCR sequencing, CD4+ T cells and CD8+ T cells from peripheral blood were sorted into separate populations. To sequence the TCRbeta CDR3 region, genomic DNA was isolated from the sorted cells. The immunoSEQ Assay was used for sequencing of TCRbeta CDR3 regions. What TCRdb holds here is the immuneACCESS table cut down to in-frame rearrangements. Part of the clones is not present; checked against another copy, under half of the missing clones reflect an unresolved V gene, and the others are unexplained. The table for this sample lists tens of thousands of clones; 75% to 90% of them were counted only once. The ten largest clones represent 0.76% of the sample.

Trimming removed 5 bases from V and 2 bases from J; the gene matches leave 15 bases unexplained. Per the germline V gene (reference sequence), LNHDA is the CDR1 and SQIVND is the CDR2. Taken from cysteine to phenylalanine, the CDR3 has 18 residues. Kept here is only the CDR3 DNA, which spans 54 bases and is read in frame from base 1. The V gene is TRBV19 and the J gene is TRBJ1-1, with 9 bases matching TRBD1. The sample in question was CD4+ or CD8+ T cells sorted from blood, obtained in a trial of the OX40 agonist ivuxolimab. This clonotype was obtained from an adult with an advanced solid tumor such as melanoma, head and neck, liver or kidney cancer. The DNA sequence is TGTGCCAGTAGTCTTCCGGACAGGGGTGTAAGAAAAAACACTGAAGCTTTCTTT. Its amino acids are CASSLPDRGVRKNTEAFF. The full variable domain, with segments outside the CDR3 supplied by the reference TRBV19 and TRBJ1-1 proteins, appears as DGGITQSPKYLFRKEGQNVTLSCEQNLNHDAMYWYRQDPGQGLRLIYYSQIVNDFQKGDIAEGYSVSREKKESFPLTVTSAQKNPTAFYLCASSLPDRGVRKNTEAFFGQGTRLTVV.